These 12 T cell receptor beta chains were sequenced from one sample in a study of T cell repertoires in cytomegalovirus infection. TCRdb re-called the reads through MiXCR, storing one row per CDR3 protein. Altogether about 250,000 distinct CDR3 sequences are present, 9% to 15% being singletons, with the ten largest covering about 1.5%. The sequenced sample consisted of PBMCs. The origin of the receptors is a human donor in good health (CMV status not recorded). Some clones in this sample may be carry-over from other donors' samples.

This clonotype came up many times. V and J are TRBV20-1 and TRBJ1-4; 7 nucleotides align to TRBD1. From germline, CDR1 is DFQATT and CDR2 SNEGSKA (reference sequence). J gave up 8 bases and V 5 bases, and 5 bases lay outside the gene matches. The CDR3 spans 12 residues. CDR3: CSAWTGGEKLFF. Written as DNA, the CDR3 is TGCAGTGCTTGGACAGGTGGGGAAAAACTGTTTTTT.

This clonotype was observed at least ten times. The chain joins TRBV7-2 to TRBJ2-7; 11 bases agree with TRBD1. CDR3 length equals 15 residues. J gave up 5 bases and V 1 base, and 4 bases lay outside the gene matches. Germline values: CDR1 SGHTA, CDR2 FQGNSA. CDR3 residues: CASSLGGQGVDEQYF. CDR3 DNA: TGTGCCAGCAGCTTAGGGGGACAGGGGGTGGACGAGCAGTACTTC.

This clonotype was recorded many times. V and J are TRBV6-1 and TRBJ2-5; 14 bases fit TRBD2. The CDR3 loop spans 19 amino acids. The trim removed 5 bases at V and 4 bases at J, leaving 15 bases unmatched. Germline CDR1 and CDR2: MNHNS and SASEGT. The DNA of the CDR3 is TGTGCCAGCAGTTCAGACATGAGACTAGCGGGGGGGCCAGGAGAGACCCAGTACTTC. Translation gives CASSSDMRLAGGPGETQYF.

This rearrangement joins TRBV7-9 to TRBJ2-5; D gene ambiguous. The germline CDR1 and CDR2 sequences are SEHNR and FQNEAQ (reference sequence). Trimming took 4 bases from V and 2 from J, leaving 11 bases between them. The CDR3 totals 14 residues. The chain's CDR3 is CASSYRDPQETQYF. Here the CDR3 DNA reads TGTGCCAGCAGCTATAGAGACCCGCAAGAGACCCAGTACTTC.

As for this clonotype: This could be a read error, since a much larger clone is one nucleotide away. The chain joins TRBV19 to TRBJ2-2, with D tentatively TRBD2 (6 bases). From germline, CDR1 is LNHDA and CDR2 SQIVND (reference sequence). This CDR3 region has 14 residues. CDR3 residues: CASSTTANTGGLFF. The CDR3 region has the DNA TGTGCCAGTAGTACGACAGCGAACACCGGGGGGCTGTTTTTT.

In regard to this clonotype: A much larger clone differs from this one at a single base, so this may be a read error. The V and J genes are TRBV7-6 and TRBJ1-3; weak D call: TRBD1 (6 bases). This CDR3 is built from 14 residues. Germline V gives CDR1 SGHVS, CDR2 FNYEAQ. CDR3 sequence reads: CVSSLAGGRNTIYF. The CDR3, as DNA: TGTGTCAGCAGCTTAGCTGGGGGGCGAAACACCATATATTTT.

The chain joins TRBV19 to TRBJ2-3; no clear D. Trimming removed 5 bases at V and 0 bases at J, with 15 bases between. This CDR3 has 16 residues. Germline values: CDR1 LNHDA, CDR2 SQIVND (reference sequence). DNA of the CDR3: TGTGCCAGTAGTCCGTACAGTACCCCCAGCACAGATACGCAGTATTTT. Its translation is CASSPYSTPSTDTQYF.

This chain connects TRBV6-2 or TRBV6-3 to TRBJ2-5; unclear D gene. Germline V gives CDR1 MNHEY, CDR2 SVGEGT. The CDR3 totals 13 residues. V lost 2 bases, J lost 4 bases, and 8 bases lay in between. This CDR3 is CASSYLDRETQYF. CDR3 sequence (DNA): TGTGCCAGCAGTTACCTGGACCGAGAGACCCAGTACTTC.

The chain links TRBV5-1 to TRBJ2-5, with D possibly TRBD2 on 7 matching bases. Germline V CDR1 and CDR2: SGHRS, YFSETQ. Trimming pared 4 bases from V and 8 bases from J, leaving 21 bases between. This CDR3 contains 15 residues. The CDR3 reads CASSPEGGSLRTQYF. The CDR3, as DNA: TGCGCCAGCAGCCCCGAGGGGGGGAGCCTACGAACCCAGTACTTC.

This CDR3 reads CASSLRRERGNTEAFF. CDR3 DNA sequence: TGTGCCAGCAGTTTAAGGAGGGAACGGGGGAACACTGAAGCTTTCTTT. The V and J genes are TRBV28 and TRBJ1-1; the D is unclear. CDR3 length equals 16 residues. Germline values: CDR1 MDHEN, CDR2 SYDVKM. V lost 2 bases to trimming and J lost 1 base, with 14 bases between them.

The rearrangement uses TRBV20-1 and TRBJ2-1, with 12 bases fitting TRBD2. This CDR3 is 17 amino acids long. Trimming cost V 3 bases and J 10 bases; bases outside gene matches: 16. The germline CDR1 and CDR2 sequences are DFQATT and SNEGSKA (reference sequence). CDR3 in amino acids: CSASSSGLAGMSGEQFF. DNA for the CDR3: TGCAGTGCTAGCTCCTCAGGACTAGCGGGGATGAGCGGGGAGCAGTTCTTC.

This clonotype was found many times. This chain uses TRBV19 with TRBJ1-3; 7 bases agree with TRBD1. This CDR3 region has 15 residues. Germline-derived CDR1 and CDR2 are LNHDA and SQIVND (reference sequence). V lost 5 bases, J lost 4 bases, and 8 bases stayed unmatched. DNA for the CDR3: TGTGCCAGTAGTGAGGGGGCATTTACCGGAAACACCATATATTTT. This sequence encodes CASSEGAFTGNTIYF.